The 30 T cell receptor beta chains reported below all come from one sample, sequenced in a study of T-cell memory formation after mild COVID-19. TCRdb re-analysed the 5' RACE reads in MiXCR, keeping a single row per CDR3 protein. The top ten hold 8.4% of the sample, which has hundreds of thousands of distinct CDR3 sequences, about 19% seen once. Sequences were obtained from PBMCs or a T cell subset sorted from them (not recorded which). Receptors originate from an adult woman who had mild COVID-19 (a few samples of this study predate the infection). Cell type and time point are not known.

This clonotype was observed a few times. The chain employs TRBV4-1 and TRBJ2-7, with TRBD2 matching over 7 bases. This CDR3 region has 16 residues. The ends lost 2 bases at V and 2 bases at J; junction bases unmatched: 9. Germline CDR1 and CDR2: MGHRA and YSYEKL. CDR3 sequence reads: CASSQYVVSGPYEQYF. The CDR3 DNA reads as TGCGCCAGCAGCCAATACGTGGTTAGCGGGCCCTACGAGCAGTACTTC.

This clonotype has just a few counts. The V and J genes are TRBV5-1 and TRBJ2-7; TRBD1 aligns across 8 bases. CDR3 length equals 14 residues. Germline CDR1 and CDR2: SGHRS and YFSETQ. The junction had 9 bases not matched to a gene; V was cut back by 5 bases and J by 5 bases. CDR3 sequence (DNA): TGCGCCAGCAGATTCAGTGGACAGGGCGACGAGCAGTACTTC. This gives the protein CASRFSGQGDEQYF.

This clonotype came up many times. The chain carries TRBV14 and TRBJ2-7; TRBD1 is a possible D gene (6 bases). V was cut by 6 bases and J by 6 bases, with 15 bases left in between. Germline values: CDR1 SGHDN, CDR2 FVKESK. CDR3 length equals 13 residues. In DNA, the CDR3 is TGTGCCAGCAGTACGGACGTACAGGGCGAGCAGTACGTC. This translates into CASSTDVQGEQYV.

The sample holds a few counts of this clonotype. CDR3 nucleotide sequence: TGTGCCAGCAGCGTAGAGCCCGGAGGGGATACGCAGTATTTT. It codes for CASSVEPGGDTQYF. The chain joins TRBV9 to TRBJ2-3; weak D call: TRBD2 (6 bases). Deletions cut 0 bases from V and 6 bases from J, with 11 bases between. This CDR3 contains 14 residues. The germline gives CDR1 SGDLS, CDR2 YYNGEE.

This clonotype has at least ten counts. The rearrangement uses TRBV12-3 or TRBV12-4 and TRBJ1-5; perhaps TRBD1 as D (6 bases). The length of the CDR3 is 15 residues. V lost 1 base to trimming and J lost 7 bases, with 14 bases between them. The CDR3 region is CASSLGGGAGQPQHF. The CDR3 nucleotides are TGTGCCAGCAGTTTAGGGGGGGGCGCGGGCCAGCCCCAGCATTTT.

This clonotype has only a few counts. The chain has TRBV18 and TRBJ2-3; D is possibly TRBD1 or TRBD2 (5 bases each). Trimming pared 3 bases from V and 3 bases from J, leaving 19 bases between. The CDR3 is made up of 17 amino acids. Germline-derived CDR1 and CDR2 are KGHSH and LQKENI. CDR3 sequence reads: CASSPFEGDTGTDTQYF. In DNA, the CDR3 is TGTGCCAGCTCACCTTTTGAAGGGGATACGGGGACAGATACGCAGTATTTT.

There are many counts of this clonotype. This sequence joins TRBV4-3 and TRBJ2-2; possible D gene TRBD2, 6 bases. V shed 0 bases and J shed 4 bases, with 15 bases lying between them. The CDR3 totals 17 residues. Germline V gene data show CDR1 as LGHNA and CDR2 as YSLEER. The CDR3 DNA sequence: TGCGCCAGCAGCCAAGATATTACTAGCTGGGGCACCGGGGAGCTGTTTTTT. The encoded protein is CASSQDITSWGTGELFF.

This clonotype came up a few times. This rearrangement joins TRBV6-5 to TRBJ2-7; tentatively, D is TRBD1 (5 bases). The CDR3 sequence is 14 residues long. Trimming shortened V by 2 bases and J by 3 bases, and 11 bases separated the two germline ends. CDR1 and CDR2 from the germline V gene are MNHEY and SVGAGI. CDR3 loop: CASSYGSGHYEQYF. The CDR3 bases are TGTGCCAGCAGTTACGGATCAGGGCACTACGAGCAGTACTTC.

This chain links TRBV27 with TRBJ2-2; the match to TRBD2 covers 15 bases. Germline V gene sequence: CDR1 MNHEY, CDR2 SMNVEV (reference sequence). The CDR3 is made up of 18 amino acids. The trim removed 7 bases at V and 2 bases at J, leaving 8 bases unmatched. The CDR3 spells CASMGLAGGGRNTGELFF. The CDR3 DNA reads TGTGCCAGCATGGGACTAGCGGGAGGCGGTCGTAACACCGGGGAGCTGTTTTTT.

On this clonotype: A read error may account for a junction end that differs from germline. V usage is TRBV4-2 and J usage is TRBJ1-1, with 10 nucleotides matching TRBD1. Germline CDR1 is LGHNA and CDR2 is YNFKEQ. The CDR3 is 12 amino acids. CDR3 in DNA: TGTGCCAGCAGAGCGGACAGGGGGAGTGTGGCCTTT. Translation gives CASRADRGSVAF.

This clonotype was seen a handful of times. The genes are TRBV7-2 and TRBJ2-3, with a weak D call TRBD1 (5 bases). The CDR3 consists of 16 residues. Germline CDR1 SGHTA, CDR2 FQGNSA. Trimming cost V 1 base and J 2 bases, with 13 bases left between them. The CDR3 loop is CASSLGGQGYTDTQYF. CDR3 nucleotide sequence: TGTGCCAGCAGCTTAGGAGGCCAGGGCTACACAGATACGCAGTATTTT.

V usage is TRBV3-1 and J usage is TRBJ1-2; the D is unclear. CDR1 LGHDT and CDR2 YNNKEL come from the germline V gene (reference sequence). The CDR3 is 16 amino acids. Trimming took off 0 bases at V and 3 bases at J, with 14 bases between the two ends. CDR3 residues: CASSQEMDPLHYGYTF. Written as DNA, the CDR3 is TGTGCCAGCAGCCAAGAGATGGACCCTCTGCACTATGGCTACACCTTC. Based on the CDR3 plus reference TRBV3-1 and TRBJ1-2, the full variable domain is DTAVSQTPKYLVTQMGNDKSIKCEQNLGHDTMYWYKQDSKKFLKIMFSYNNKELIINETVPNRFSPKSPDKAHLNLHINSLELGDSAVYFCASSQEMDPLHYGYTFGSGTRLTVV.

This clonotype was found a few times. The chain uses TRBV18 and TRBJ1-4; D unresolved. From germline, CDR1 is KGHSH and CDR2 LQKENI. The CDR3 runs 12 residues. V was trimmed by 3 bases and J by 2 bases, leaving 1 base between them. This CDR3 is CASSPTNEKLFF. The CDR3 nucleotides are TGTGCCAGCTCACCGACTAATGAAAAACTGTTTTTT. Supplemented by reference TRBV18 and TRBJ1-4, the full variable domain reads NAGVMQNPRHLVRRRGQEARLRCSPMKGHSHVYWYRQLPEEGLKFMVYLQKENIIDESGMPKERFSAEFPKEGPSILRIQQVVRGDSAAYFCASSPTNEKLFFGSGTQLSVL.

V and J are TRBV7-6 and TRBJ2-7, with D unclear. Trimming removed 3 bases at V and 3 bases at J, with 18 bases between. The CDR3 consists of 16 residues. Germline V lookup: CDR1 SGHVS, CDR2 FNYEAQ. The CDR3 nucleotides read TGTGCCAGCAGCTTGCCGTTTACAGTTTCAGGCTACGAGCAGTACTTC. Protein sequence: CASSLPFTVSGYEQYF.

V usage is TRBV4-2 and J usage is TRBJ2-7; the match to TRBD2 covers 9 bases. V shed 0 bases and J 2 bases; nucleotides not matched to a gene: 14. The CDR3 has 19 amino acids. Germline-derived CDR1 and CDR2 are LGHNA and YNFKEQ. CDR3 in DNA: TGTGCCAGCAGCCAAGATGTCTCCTTGTGGACTAGCGCCGCCTACGAGCAGTACTTC. The encoded protein is CASSQDVSLWTSAAYEQYF.

CDR3 bases: TGTGCCAGCAGCCAGAGGGGTAGCACTGAAGCTTTCTTT. Translated: CASSQRGSTEAFF. The J gene is TRBJ1-1, the V gene TRBV5-4, with D tentatively TRBD1 (5 bases). V was trimmed by 4 bases and J by 4 bases, leaving 11 bases between them. CDR3 size: 13 residues. CDR1 and CDR2 (germline): SGHNT, YYREEE (reference sequence). Full variable domain (missing parts from reference TRBV5-4 and TRBJ1-1): ETGVTQSPTHLIKTRGQQVTLRCSSQSGHNTVSWYQQALGQGPQFIFQYYREEENGRGNFPPRFSGLQFPNYSSELNVNALELDDSALYLCASSQRGSTEAFFGQGTRLTVV.

The J gene is TRBJ2-7, the V gene TRBV7-9, with 9 bases that match TRBD1. The CDR3 runs to 14 residues. The ends lost 5 bases at V and 5 bases at J; junction bases unmatched: 7. CDR1 is SEHNR, CDR2 FQNEAQ, per germline (reference sequence). In DNA form, the CDR3 reads TGTGCCAGCAGCCGGGGACAGGGATTGAACGAGCAGTACTTC. Its translation: CASSRGQGLNEQYF.

To note about this clonotype: An end of the junction differs from the germline gene, which may be a read error. The chain uses TRBV7-4 and TRBJ1-1; D unresolved. In germline, CDR1 is SGHVT, CDR2 SQSDAQ. There are 16 residues in the CDR3. The CDR3 DNA sequence: TGTGACAGCAGCTTAGAATTACACCTTTGGGACACTGAAGCTTTCTTT. This gives the protein CDSSLELHLWDTEAFF.

The chain employs TRBV5-1 and TRBJ2-3; D call uncertain. Trimming took 4 bases from V and 0 from J, leaving 21 bases between them. CDR3 length: 18 amino acids. In germline, CDR1 is SGHRS, CDR2 YFSETQ. CDR3 loop: CASSRNVRAGFSTDTQYF. In DNA form, the CDR3 reads TGCGCCAGCAGCCGCAACGTAAGGGCAGGATTTAGCACAGATACGCAGTATTTT.

This clonotype was seen a few times. The rearrangement links TRBV9 to TRBJ2-5; no definite D call. With 6 bases removed from V and 2 bases from J, the gap between germline ends came to 14 bases. This CDR3 is 14 amino acids long. Germline V gives CDR1 SGDLS, CDR2 YYNGEE. DNA of the CDR3: TGTGCCAGCACCCGTGGACGGATGCAAGAGACCCAGTACTTC. Residues: CASTRGRMQETQYF.

This chain connects TRBV9 to TRBJ2-7; no reliable D call. CDR3 size: 13 residues. Germline V gene lookup returns CDR1 SGDLS and CDR2 YYNGEE. V lost 0 bases and J lost 2, with 6 bases in between. The CDR3 reads CASSVDGAYEQYF. The DNA for the CDR3 is TGTGCCAGCAGCGTAGATGGGGCCTACGAGCAGTACTTC.

This clonotype was counted between two and nine times. The chain combines TRBV6-4 with TRBJ2-7, with D perhaps being TRBD1 or TRBD2 (5 bases each). CDR1 and CDR2 (germline): MRHNA, SNTAGT. The V end was cut by 6 bases, the J end by 3 bases, with 12 bases between. This CDR3 is 13 amino acids long. For the CDR3, the DNA is TGTGCCAGCAGCCGGGACGGAGGCTACGAGCAGTACTTC. Its protein product is CASSRDGGYEQYF.

The sample holds a few counts of this clonotype. The chain employs TRBV18 and TRBJ2-1; the match to TRBD2 covers 8 bases. The junction had 8 bases not matched to a gene; V was cut back by 4 bases and J by 9 bases. Germline-derived CDR1 and CDR2 are KGHSH and LQKENI. The CDR3 is made up of 14 amino acids. The CDR3 DNA reads as TGTGCCAGCTCACTACGGGAGGGCCGGAGTGAGCAGTTCTTC. Protein product: CASSLREGRSEQFF.

The chain carries TRBV3-1 and TRBJ1-1; possible D gene TRBD1, 6 bases. This CDR3 is 17 amino acids long. Trimming removed 0 bases at V and 0 bases at J, with 14 bases between. Looked up from germline, CDR1 is LGHDT and CDR2 is YNNKEL (reference sequence). CDR3 region: CASSQEKGGGLNTEAFF. Here the CDR3 DNA reads TGTGCCAGCAGCCAAGAAAAAGGGGGGGGACTGAACACTGAAGCTTTCTTT.

This clonotype showed up just a few times. This chain's CDR3 is CASSSLQAGTTDTQYF. The CDR3 coding sequence is TGTGCCAGCAGTTCACTGCAAGCGGGGACCACAGATACGCAGTATTTT. This sequence joins TRBV12-3 or TRBV12-4 and TRBJ2-3, with 7 bases identical to TRBD2. This CDR3 has 16 amino acids. V trimming: 4 bases; J trimming: 2 bases; junction bases outside the gene matches: 9.

The chain links TRBV7-9 to TRBJ2-5; D is ambiguous. Germline lookup yields CDR1 SEHNR and CDR2 FQNEAQ (reference sequence). This CDR3 spans 17 amino acids. V dropped 1 base and J dropped 4 bases, with 19 bases sitting between them. CDR3 coding DNA: TGTGCCAGCAGCTTAGAGATATGGGCCCCCGTGGGAGAGACCCAGTACTTC. Residues: CASSLEIWAPVGETQYF.

The rearrangement uses TRBV6-6 and TRBJ1-1, with D unresolved. Germline V gives CDR1 MNHNY, CDR2 SVGAGI (reference sequence). The CDR3 has 14 residues. V shed 7 bases and J shed 0 bases, with 12 bases lying between them. The CDR3 loop is CASTYGPMNTEAFF. Here the CDR3 DNA reads TGTGCCAGCACCTACGGCCCAATGAACACTGAAGCTTTCTTT.

The chain carries TRBV21-1 and TRBJ2-5; TRBD2, the table's D call, was not compared with the DNA. TRBV21-1 is deemed a pseudogene. The CDR3 has 16 amino acids. The CDR3, as DNA: TGTGCCAGCAGCCTCTCCGGTATGGCGGGAAGAGAGACCCAGTACTTC. Translated: CASSLSGMAGRETQYF.

The count of this clonotype is one. The chain joins TRBV7-9 to TRBJ1-3; unclear D gene. The CDR3 is 15 amino acids. Trimming removed 4 bases from V and 0 bases from J, with 10 bases in between. CDR1 is SEHNR and CDR2 is FQNEAQ in the germline V gene (reference sequence). This CDR3 is CASSSDGASGNTIYF. The CDR3 coding sequence is TGTGCCAGCAGCTCGGACGGAGCCTCTGGAAACACCATATATTTT. The full variable domain, its missing parts supplied by reference TRBV7-9 and TRBJ1-3, is DTGVSQNPRHKITKRGQNVTFRCDPISEHNRLYWYRQTLGQGPEFLTYFQNEAQLEKSRLLSDRFSAERPKGSFSTLEIQRTEQGDSAMYLCASSSDGASGNTIYFGEGSWLTVV.

This clonotype came up a few times. The V gene is TRBV30, the J gene TRBJ2-1, with 13 bases that match TRBD2. CDR1 and CDR2 from the germline V gene are GTSNPN and SVGIG (reference sequence). The trim removed 1 base at V and 8 bases at J, leaving 8 bases unmatched. There are 16 residues in the CDR3. In DNA, the CDR3 is TGTGCCTGGAGTGCCCCCGGACTAGCGGGAGAAGATGAGCAGTTCTTC. Translated: CAWSAPGLAGEDEQFF.